This T cell receptor (beta chain) was observed in a study of blood T cell repertoires in COVID-19. This clone was observed a single time. The protocol was immunoSEQ multiplex PCR, while the TCRdb copy is restricted to in-frame clones and leaves out a portion. This table has 110,000 to 150,000 clones, more than 75% appearing once. V was clipped by 6 bases and J by 6 bases, with 9 bases between them. The germline V gene has CDR1 SGHVS and CDR2 FQNEAQ. The length of the CDR3 is 11 residues. The receptor was isolated from a man aged 60-69 years with acute or convalescent COVID-19. The sample comprised peripheral blood. The rearrangement links TRBV7-8 to TRBJ2-7; TRBD2 is a possible D gene (5 bases). The DNA for the CDR3 is TGTGCCAGCAGTCTGGCGGGCGAGCAGTACTTC. As protein: CASSLAGEQYF. The full variable domain, with the rest looked up from reference TRBV7-8 and TRBJ2-7, is GAGVSQSPRYKVAKRGQDVALRCDPISGHVSLFWYQQALGQGPEFLTYFQNEAQLDKSGLPSDRFFAERPEGSVSTLKIQRTQQEDSAVYLCASSLAGEQYFGPGTRLTVT.